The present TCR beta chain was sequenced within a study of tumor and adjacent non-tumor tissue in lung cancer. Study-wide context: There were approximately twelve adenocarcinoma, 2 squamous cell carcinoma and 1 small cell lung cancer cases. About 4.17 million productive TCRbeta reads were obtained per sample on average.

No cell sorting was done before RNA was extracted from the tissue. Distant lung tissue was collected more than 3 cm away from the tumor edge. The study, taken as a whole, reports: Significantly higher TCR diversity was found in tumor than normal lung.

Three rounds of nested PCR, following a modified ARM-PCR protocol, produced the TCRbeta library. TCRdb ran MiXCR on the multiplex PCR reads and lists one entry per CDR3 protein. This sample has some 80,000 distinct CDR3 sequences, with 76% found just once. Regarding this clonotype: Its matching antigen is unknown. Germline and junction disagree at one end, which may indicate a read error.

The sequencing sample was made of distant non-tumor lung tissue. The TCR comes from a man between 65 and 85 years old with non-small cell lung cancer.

CDR3 coding DNA: TGTGCCAGCAGTCCGCTAACTAGCGGCAAGAACAATGAGCGGTTCTTC. Protein sequence: CASSPLTSGKNNERFF. This chain uses TRBV11-1 with TRBJ2-1, with 8 bases aligning to TRBD2. This CDR3 comprises 16 residues. CDR1 SGHAT and CDR2 FQDESV come from the germline V gene (reference sequence).